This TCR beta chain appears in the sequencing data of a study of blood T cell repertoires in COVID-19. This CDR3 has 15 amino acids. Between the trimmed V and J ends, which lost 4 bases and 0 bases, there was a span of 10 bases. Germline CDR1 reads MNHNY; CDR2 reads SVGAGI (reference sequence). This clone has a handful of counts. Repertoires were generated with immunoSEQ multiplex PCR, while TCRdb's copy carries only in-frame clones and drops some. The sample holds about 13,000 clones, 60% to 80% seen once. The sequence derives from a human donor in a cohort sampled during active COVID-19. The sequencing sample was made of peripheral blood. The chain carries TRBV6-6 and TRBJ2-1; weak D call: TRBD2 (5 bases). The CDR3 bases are TGTGCCAGCAGTTCGAGGGTCGGCTCCTACAATGAGCAGTTCTTC. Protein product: CASSSRVGSYNEQFF.